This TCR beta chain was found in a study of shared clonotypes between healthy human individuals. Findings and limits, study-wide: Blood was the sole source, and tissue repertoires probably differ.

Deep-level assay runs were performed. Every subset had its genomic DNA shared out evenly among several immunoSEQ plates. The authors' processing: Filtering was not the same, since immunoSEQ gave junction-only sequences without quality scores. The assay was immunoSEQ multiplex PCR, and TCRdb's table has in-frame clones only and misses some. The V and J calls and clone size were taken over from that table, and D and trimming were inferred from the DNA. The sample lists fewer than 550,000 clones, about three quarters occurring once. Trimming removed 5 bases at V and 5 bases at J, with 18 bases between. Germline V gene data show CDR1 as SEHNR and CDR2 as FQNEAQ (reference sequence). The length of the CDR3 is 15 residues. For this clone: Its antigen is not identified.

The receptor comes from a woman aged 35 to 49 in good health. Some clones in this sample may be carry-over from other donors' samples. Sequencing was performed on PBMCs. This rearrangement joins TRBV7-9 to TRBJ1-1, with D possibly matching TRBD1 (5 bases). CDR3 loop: CASSLQRGGGTEAFF. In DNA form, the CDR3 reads TGTGCCAGCAGCCTCCAGCGGGGGGGAGGTACTGAAGCTTTCTTT.